This T cell receptor (beta chain) was recovered during a study of tumor-infiltrating lymphocytes in primary liver carcinoma. Findings and caveats of the study: Tumors reached a significantly greater top-250-clone fraction than blood did (p = 0.039).

Trimming removed 3 bases at V and 3 bases at J, with 3 bases between. In germline, CDR1 is SQVTM, CDR2 ANQGSEA. This CDR3 is 12 amino acids long. Concerning this clonotype: Antigen unknown. This likely comes from a read error, as the CDR3 has no conserved phenylalanine or tryptophan at its end.

Each 20-30 mg portion of unsorted bulk tissue served as the source for co-extraction of RNA and DNA. All tumor samples contained more than 85% viable tumor cells. The authors made TCR beta cDNA from approximately 500 ng total RNA with a constant-region primer. Three nested multiplex PCR rounds, a slightly modified ARM-PCR, produced the libraries for TCR beta. The first two PCR rounds used TRBV1-TRBV30 forward primers with a C-beta reverse primer, about 10 cycles each. TCRdb reprocessed the multiplex PCR reads with MiXCR, giving one entry per CDR3 protein. The table records tens of thousands of distinct CDR3 sequences, 71% of them present only once.

The source is a man aged 40-49 years with primary liver carcinoma and hepatitis B virus infection. The J gene is TRBJ2-6, the V gene TRBV29-1; D unresolved. Source material: liver tumor tissue from sampling region 4. Subset meaning: tumor region T4, right-lateral pole. In DNA, the CDR3 is TGCAGCGTTGACTTTGGGGCCAACGTCCTGACTTGC. Protein product: CSVDFGANVLTC.